These 32 T cell receptor beta chains were all obtained from the same sample, sequenced in a study of molecular identifiers for immune sequencing clone quantification. Each CDR3 protein is one row after TCRdb ran MiXCR on the PCR reads. The sample contains around 460,000 distinct CDR3 sequences, roughly 24% of which appear only once. Sequencing was performed on naive CD8+ T cells from blood, with Jurkat cell RNA spiked in. Subset: FACS-sorted CD8+CD4-CCR7+CD45RA+ naive T cells. The receptors stem from a human donor in good health. Some libraries in this study had Jurkat cell RNA spiked in.

This sequence joins TRBV4-1 and TRBJ2-7; 7 bases map to TRBD2. The CDR3 consists of 15 residues. Germline lookup yields CDR1 MGHRA and CDR2 YSYEKL. V lost 4 bases and J lost 0; bases outside the gene matches: 6. CDR3 in DNA: TGCGCCAGCAGCCCGCAGCAGCGGGGCTCCTACGAGCAGTACTTC. This gives the protein CASSPQQRGSYEQYF.

This clonotype was picked up a small number of times. The chain recombines TRBV11-3 with TRBJ2-5; weak D call: TRBD2 (5 bases). Deletions cut 2 bases from V and 3 bases from J, with 10 bases between. CDR1 is SGHNT and CDR2 is YENEEA in the germline V gene. This CDR3 comprises 14 residues. As DNA, the CDR3 is TGTGCCAGCAGCTTAAGCGAGGGAAAAGAGACCCAGTACTTC. Amino acid sequence: CASSLSEGKETQYF. Combining the CDR3 with reference TRBV11-3 and TRBJ2-5 gives the whole variable domain EAGVVQSPRYKIIEKKQPVAFWCNPISGHNTLYWYLQNLGQGPELLIRYENEEAVDDSQLPKDRFSAERLKGVDSTLKIQPAELGDSAVYLCASSLSEGKETQYFGPGTRLLVL.

This clonotype came up many times. In nucleotides, the CDR3 is TGTGCCAGCACCACGCCCGGGGACACAGATACGCAGTATTTT. It encodes CASTTPGDTDTQYF. The chain uses TRBV7-2 and TRBJ2-3; D is perhaps TRBD2 (5 bases). The germline V and J ends were trimmed by 7 bases and 2 bases, with 13 bases remaining between them. CDR3 length: 14 amino acids. Germline-derived CDR1 and CDR2 are SGHTA and FQGNSA. Full variable domain (rest looked up from reference TRBV7-2 and TRBJ2-3): GAGVSQSPSNKVTEKGKDVELRCDPISGHTALYWYRQSLGQGLEFLIYFQGNSAPDKSGLPSDRFSAERTGGSVSTLTIQRTQQEDSAVYLCASTTPGDTDTQYFGPGTRLTVL.

In this sample, this clonotype turned up a few times. The chain is built from TRBV6-4 and TRBJ2-1, with 8 bases lining up with TRBD2. Trimming removed 4 bases from V and 9 bases from J; junction bases left unmatched: 14. The CDR3 contains 16 residues. Germline V lookup: CDR1 MRHNA, CDR2 SNTAGT. The CDR3 nucleotides read TGTGCCAGCAGTGCTACGTCGACGGGAGGGCAAGTTGAGCAGTTCTTC. Protein: CASSATSTGGQVEQFF.

This clonotype was seen a few times. The rearrangement uses TRBV7-9 and TRBJ1-1; TRBD1 is a possible D gene (5 bases). Looked up from germline, CDR1 is SEHNR and CDR2 is FQNEAQ (reference sequence). The CDR3 covers 13 residues. V shed 2 bases and J shed 6 bases, with 10 bases lying between them. This CDR3 reads CASSLSWGAEAFF. CDR3 coding DNA: TGTGCCAGCAGCTTATCTTGGGGCGCTGAAGCTTTCTTT.

This clonotype was seen ten or more times. The chain links TRBV5-1 to TRBJ2-7; D is perhaps TRBD2 (5 bases). The CDR3 has 14 amino acids. Germline values: CDR1 SGHRS, CDR2 YFSETQ. The V end was cut by 4 bases, the J end by 3 bases, with 14 bases between. The CDR3 loop is CASSPPERGYEQYF. CDR3 DNA sequence: TGCGCCAGCAGCCCCCCCGAACGGGGCTACGAGCAGTACTTC.

This clonotype was counted many times. This chain joins TRBV27 and TRBJ1-1; D gene unclear. Germline CDR1 and CDR2: MNHEY and SMNVEV (reference sequence). The CDR3 covers 13 residues. The ends were cut back, 2 bases at V and 1 base at J, with 5 bases in the middle. The CDR3, as DNA: TGTGCCAGCAGTTTAAAAGGGAACACTGAAGCTTTCTTT. Protein: CASSLKGNTEAFF.

This clonotype has more than one count but fewer than ten. The chain recombines TRBV12-3 or TRBV12-4 with TRBJ2-3; D gene unclear. The CDR3 extends over 16 amino acids. Trimming took 3 bases from V and 6 from J, leaving 19 bases between them. The CDR3: CASSLVGQVHGDTQYF. The CDR3 coding sequence is TGTGCCAGCAGTTTGGTAGGGCAGGTCCATGGCGATACGCAGTATTTT.

This clonotype was counted ten times or more. The V and J genes are TRBV12-3 or TRBV12-4 and TRBJ2-3; D remains unclear. CDR3 length: 14 amino acids. Deletions cut 0 bases from V and 4 bases from J, with 8 bases between. DNA of the CDR3: TGTGCCAGCAGTTTAGCCTGGTCTGCAGATACGCAGTATTTT. Translating gives CASSLAWSADTQYF.

This clonotype occurred many times. V and J are TRBV29-1 and TRBJ1-2, with D unclear. Per germline, CDR1 SQVTM and CDR2 ANQGSEA. Trimming cost V 3 bases and J 4 bases, with 9 bases left between them. The CDR3 has 12 amino acids. The CDR3 nucleotides are TGCAGCGTTGATGAGGGCAGCTATGGCTACACCTTC. Translating gives CSVDEGSYGYTF.

This clonotype was observed a handful of times. The V and J genes are TRBV27 and TRBJ2-1; D unresolved. This CDR3 comprises 17 residues. Germline CDR1 is MNHEY and CDR2 is SMNVEV (reference sequence). The V end lost 3 bases, the J end lost 6 bases, and 21 bases lay between the germline ends. The CDR3 bases are TGTGCCAGCAGTTTTTCTGAGTCGTGGACGGCCACCAATGAGCAGTTCTTC. This gives the protein CASSFSESWTATNEQFF.

In this sample, this clonotype turned up a few times. The chain employs TRBV20-1 and TRBJ2-7, with D perhaps TRBD2 (6 bases). Trimming left V 6 bases short and J 2 bases short, with 8 bases between. The germline V gene encodes CDR1 DFQATT and CDR2 SNEGSKA (reference sequence). The CDR3 has 11 amino acids. The CDR3 sequence: CSAGGTYEQYF. The CDR3 coding sequence is TGCAGTGCGGGGGGTACCTACGAGCAGTACTTC.

This clonotype was detected a few times. This chain uses TRBV10-2 with TRBJ2-7; D remains ambiguous. The germline CDR1 and CDR2 sequences are WSHSY and SAAADI. V lost 6 bases and J lost 0, with 15 bases in between. The CDR3 runs 15 residues. In DNA, the CDR3 is TGCGCCAGCAGGCCCGGCCCTCTCAGCTCCTACGAGCAGTACTTC. The encoded protein is CASRPGPLSSYEQYF.

J is TRBJ1-2 and V is TRBV4-3; 10 nucleotides match TRBD1. The J segment lost 0 bases and the V segment lost 3 bases, leaving 13 bases of the junction unmatched. CDR1 LGHNA and CDR2 YSLEER come from the germline V gene. The CDR3 is made up of 19 amino acids. CDR3 DNA sequence: TGCGCCAGCAGCCAGGGCGACAGGGGGCACCGAATTTCTAACTATGGCTACACCTTC. Residues: CASSQGDRGHRISNYGYTF.

CDR3 DNA sequence: TGTGCCAGTAGTGGATGGACAGAGTCGACGTACCAAGAGACCCAGTACTTC. Translation gives CASSGWTESTYQETQYF. The chain joins TRBV19 to TRBJ2-5, with D possibly matching TRBD1 (6 bases). This CDR3 comprises 17 residues. Germline V gene sequence: CDR1 LNHDA, CDR2 SQIVND (reference sequence). V was shortened by 5 bases and J by 0 bases, with 19 bases between the two germline ends.

This clonotype was detected a few times. The V gene is TRBV7-9, the J gene TRBJ2-2; D is unclear. The V gene lost 5 bases and the J gene lost 8 bases, with 9 bases spanning the gap. The V gene's germline CDR1 is SEHNR and CDR2 FQNEAQ (reference sequence). The CDR3 consists of 12 residues. The CDR3 is CASSAMGGELFF. CDR3 nucleotides: TGTGCCAGCAGCGCGATGGGAGGGGAGCTGTTTTTT.

This chain uses TRBV28 with TRBJ2-1; 8 bases fit TRBD2. Germline CDR1 is MDHEN and CDR2 is SYDVKM. V lost 3 bases and J lost 3; bases outside the gene matches: 10. CDR3 length: 17 amino acids. CDR3 region: CASSFRAGSGIYNEQFF. In DNA, the CDR3 is TGTGCCAGCAGTTTTCGGGCGGGTAGCGGGATCTACAATGAGCAGTTCTTC.

The chain carries TRBV19 and TRBJ1-5; D possibly corresponds to TRBD1 (6 bases). V dropped 1 base and J dropped 0 bases, with 10 bases sitting between them. The CDR3 contains 16 residues. The germline gives CDR1 LNHDA, CDR2 SQIVND (reference sequence). CDR3 coding DNA: TGTGCCAGTAGTATAGGGGACATATATAGCAATCAGCCCCAGCATTTT. Its protein product is CASSIGDIYSNQPQHF.

This clonotype was seen more than once but under ten times. The chain uses TRBV24-1 and TRBJ2-6; 7 bases map to TRBD1. V shed 4 bases, J shed 0 bases, and the junction held 8 bases outside the gene matches. The CDR3 length is 18 residues. Germline V gene data show CDR1 as KGHDR and CDR2 as SFDVKD. CDR3 nucleotide sequence: TGTGCCACCAGTGACGGACAGGTCCCGGCCTCTGGGGCCAACGTCCTGACTTTC. Its translation: CATSDGQVPASGANVLTF.

This clonotype was picked up many times. The J gene is TRBJ2-1, the V gene TRBV7-2; D is unresolved. Germline lookup yields CDR1 SGHTA and CDR2 FQGNSA. The CDR3 totals 15 residues. V was shortened by 10 bases and J by 4 bases, with 20 bases between the two germline ends. CDR3 loop: CATHKALDGYNEQFF. CDR3 DNA: TGTGCCACCCATAAAGCGCTAGACGGGTACAATGAGCAGTTCTTC.

The chain has TRBV6-5 and TRBJ1-1; D gene unclear. The CDR3 spans 13 residues. Trimming pared 4 bases from V and 6 bases from J, leaving 12 bases between. The germline V gene has CDR1 MNHEY and CDR2 SVGAGI. The CDR3 region is CASSSGFWAEAFF. CDR3 coding DNA: TGTGCCAGCAGTTCCGGCTTTTGGGCTGAAGCTTTCTTT.

In this sample, this clonotype turned up a few times. The gene calls are TRBV28 and TRBJ2-5; D could derive from TRBD1 or TRBD2 (5 bases each). Germline loops: CDR1 MDHEN, CDR2 SYDVKM. V gave up 3 bases and J gave up 4 bases, with 15 bases separating them. CDR3 length: 15 residues. The CDR3 DNA follows: TGTGCCAGCAGTTTTACCGGGGCTAGAGGAGAGACCCAGTACTTC. Translation gives CASSFTGARGETQYF.

This clonotype was seen at least ten times. This sequence joins TRBV27 and TRBJ1-5, with TRBD1 matching over 11 bases. V gave up 5 bases and J gave up 1 base; unmatched junction bases: 4. This CDR3 region has 16 residues. Germline V gene data show CDR1 as MNHEY and CDR2 as SMNVEV (reference sequence). This CDR3 reads CASSGTGGPSNQPQHF. Written as DNA, the CDR3 is TGTGCCAGCAGTGGGACAGGGGGGCCCAGCAATCAGCCCCAGCATTTT.

CDR3 amino acids: CASSPLQRFSGANVLTF. The CDR3 DNA is TGTGCCAGCAGTCCATTACAGCGGTTCTCTGGGGCCAACGTCCTGACTTTC. The J gene is TRBJ2-6, the V gene TRBV27; tentatively, D is TRBD2 (5 bases). There are 17 residues in the CDR3. Germline CDR1 MNHEY, CDR2 SMNVEV (reference sequence). V shed 5 bases and J shed 0 bases, with 14 bases lying between them.

The chain is built from TRBV4-2 and TRBJ2-2, with TRBD2 matching over 13 bases. The CDR3 covers 17 residues. Germline V gene data show CDR1 as LGHNA and CDR2 as YNFKEQ. The junction had 8 bases not matched to a gene; V was cut back by 2 bases and J by 8 bases. CDR3 in DNA: TGTGCCAGCAGCCAATTGAGGACTAGCGGGAGATTTGGGGAGCTGTTTTTT. Translation gives CASSQLRTSGRFGELFF.

The sample holds a few counts of this clonotype. A read error is possible here, since a much larger clone lies one base away. The rearrangement uses TRBV29-1 and TRBJ1-1; TRBD1 is a possible D gene (6 bases). In germline, CDR1 is SQVTM, CDR2 ANQGSEA. There are 13 residues in the CDR3. The CDR3 region has the DNA TGCGGCGTGAGACAGGCTTTGAACACTGAAGCTTTCTTT. Translation: CGVRQALNTEAFF.

In this sample, this clonotype turned up a few times. The CDR3 here is CASSLSIGTEAFF. CDR3 in DNA: TGTGCCAGCAGTCTCTCAATTGGCACTGAAGCTTTCTTT. The V and J genes are TRBV12-3 or TRBV12-4 and TRBJ1-1; D unclear. This CDR3 comprises 13 residues. The germline V and J ends were trimmed by 5 bases and 4 bases, with 11 bases remaining between them.

This clonotype showed up just a few times. The V and J genes are TRBV2 and TRBJ2-7, with 9 bases aligning to TRBD2. Germline V gives CDR1 SNHLY, CDR2 FYNNEI. The CDR3 spans 15 residues. Losses at the gene ends were 6 bases for V and 1 base for J; bases not matched to a gene: 7. As DNA, the CDR3 is TGTGCCAGCAGGAGTAGCGGGGGCCTTTCCTACGAGCAGTACTTC. It codes for CASRSSGGLSYEQYF. The variable domain in full, completed from reference TRBV2 and TRBJ2-7, reads EPEVTQTPSHQVTQMGQEVILRCVPISNHLYFYWYRQILGQKVEFLVSFYNNEISEKSEIFDDQFSVERPDGSNFTLKIRSTKLEDSAMYFCASRSSGGLSYEQYFGPGTRLTVT.

This clonotype was counted many times. The V gene is TRBV7-9, the J gene TRBJ2-3; unclear D gene. This CDR3 comprises 13 residues. Germline CDR1 reads SEHNR; CDR2 reads FQNEAQ (reference sequence). The germline V and J ends were trimmed by 4 bases and 2 bases, with 7 bases remaining between them. The CDR3 nucleotides are TGTGCCAGCAGCTCGGCCCTCACAGATACGCAGTATTTT. Its translation is CASSSALTDTQYF.

The chain employs TRBV19 and TRBJ1-5, with D uncertain. Trimming removed 2 bases from V and 7 bases from J, with 12 bases in between. Germline CDR1 is LNHDA and CDR2 is SQIVND (reference sequence). The CDR3 contains 14 residues. The CDR3 region is CASSIYGGEQPQHF. CDR3 nucleotide sequence: TGTGCCAGTAGTATATACGGAGGTGAACAGCCCCAGCATTTT.

The chain uses TRBV6-5 and TRBJ2-6, with 7 bases identical to TRBD2. Germline loops: CDR1 MNHEY, CDR2 SVGAGI. V gave up 5 bases and J gave up 4 bases; unmatched junction bases: 8. The CDR3 length is 16 residues. As DNA, the CDR3 is TGTGCCAGCAGTCACACGGCGGGGGAAGGGGCCAACGTCCTGACTTTC. Its protein product is CASSHTAGEGANVLTF.

This clonotype showed up many times. The CDR3 DNA is TGTGCCACCAAACCGGCGGGTGCGTGGAGTAACACAGATACGCAGTATTTT. This codes for CATKPAGAWSNTDTQYF. This chain uses TRBV12-3 or TRBV12-4 with TRBJ2-3; possibly TRBD2 for D (5 bases). V lost 10 bases, J lost 2 bases, and 25 bases lay in between. This CDR3 has 17 residues.